The 25 T cell receptor beta chains presented below share a single source sample, sequenced in a study of beta chain features in type 1 diabetes. Of the isolated RNA, all was reverse transcribed, and so the sequenced material was expressed TCRB transcripts. Sequencing used immunoSEQ multiplex PCR; TCRdb keeps in-frame clones, though not all of them. The table lists under 950,000 clones, roughly 15% of them singletons, with 0.02% to 0.03% in the top ten. The sequencing input was naive CD4+ T cells from blood. The receptors here all came from a woman between 18 and 29 years old in good health.

This chain joins TRBV28 and TRBJ2-7; 7 bases match TRBD2. Looked up from germline, CDR1 is MDHEN and CDR2 is SYDVKM. Unmatched junction bases numbered 10, after V lost 4 bases and J lost 4 bases. CDR3 length: 15 residues. Here the CDR3 reads CASSWLAGGPYEQYF. The CDR3 nucleotides are TGTGCCAGCAGTTGGTTAGCGGGCGGACCATACGAGCAGTACTTC.

The chain carries TRBV4-2 and TRBJ2-3; no definite D call. Trimming pared 0 bases from V and 6 bases from J, leaving 7 bases between. The CDR3 totals 13 residues. The germline gives CDR1 LGHNA, CDR2 YNFKEQ. The CDR3 sequence: CASSQDLWDTQYF. The CDR3 DNA is TGTGCCAGCAGCCAAGATCTTTGGGATACGCAGTATTTT.

This clone has a handful of counts. This rearrangement joins TRBV7-6 to TRBJ2-1, with 10 bases identical to TRBD2. The CDR3 has 14 amino acids. CDR1 is SGHVS, CDR2 FNYEAQ, per germline. With 3 bases clipped from V and 8 bases from J, the junction kept 4 bases outside the gene matches. CDR3 nucleotide sequence: TGTGCCAGCAGCTTGGCTAGCGGGAGACATGAGCAGTTCTTC. Translated, it gives CASSLASGRHEQFF. Filled out from reference TRBV7-6 and TRBJ2-1, the complete variable domain reads GAGVSQSPRYKVTKRGQDVALRCDPISGHVSLYWYRQALGQGPEFLTYFNYEAQQDKSGLPNDRFSAERPEGSISTLTIQRTEQRDSAMYRCASSLASGRHEQFFGPGTRLTVL.

The chain couples TRBV11-2 to TRBJ2-3; D possibly corresponds to TRBD2 (6 bases). The ends were cut back, 1 base at V and 7 bases at J, with 9 bases in the middle. The CDR3 contains 13 residues. Germline values: CDR1 SGHAT, CDR2 FQNNGV. This CDR3 reads CASSLGLGNTQYF. The CDR3 bases are TGTGCCAGCAGCTTAGGACTAGGCAATACGCAGTATTTT.

There are a few counts of this clone. The chain joins TRBV7-3 to TRBJ2-3, with 7 bases identical to TRBD2. Losses at the gene ends were 2 bases for V and 1 base for J; bases not matched to a gene: 6. The germline V gene encodes CDR1 SGHTA and CDR2 FQGTGA. There are 16 residues in the CDR3. Written as DNA, the CDR3 is TGTGCCAGCAGCTTACTTGCGGGAGCGGGCACAGATACGCAGTATTTT. It is translated as CASSLLAGAGTDTQYF.

This clone occurred a few times. V gene TRBV7-9 combines with J gene TRBJ2-3; D remains unclear. This CDR3 has 12 amino acids. The V end lost 5 bases, the J end lost 4 bases, and 7 bases lay between the germline ends. Germline V CDR1 and CDR2: SEHNR, FQNEAQ (reference sequence). The CDR3 spells CASSRPADTQYF. The CDR3 nucleotides read TGTGCCAGCAGCCGCCCGGCAGATACGCAGTATTTT.

This clone occurred a few times. This chain joins TRBV9 and TRBJ1-3, with TRBD1 matching 7 bases. The CDR3 is 13 amino acids. J was trimmed by 9 bases and V by 7 bases; bases with no gene match: 10. Germline V lookup: CDR1 SGDLS, CDR2 YYNGEE. This chain's CDR3 is CASGGDSRSTIYF. The CDR3 DNA reads TGTGCCAGCGGAGGGGACAGTCGCAGCACCATATATTTT.

A few counts support this clone. The chain uses TRBV28 and TRBJ2-2; tentatively, D is TRBD1 (6 bases). Germline V lookup: CDR1 MDHEN, CDR2 SYDVKM. The CDR3 has 16 amino acids. V gave up 3 bases and J gave up 9 bases, with 20 bases separating them. CDR3 in amino acids: CASSLTDSHEHRELFF. Written as DNA, the CDR3 is TGTGCCAGCAGTTTGACGGACAGTCATGAACACCGGGAGCTGTTTTTT.

This clone was observed a handful of times. This chain joins TRBV18 and TRBJ2-3; D is tentatively TRBD1 or TRBD2 (6 bases each). The germline gives CDR1 KGHSH, CDR2 LQKENI. Trimming took off 4 bases at V and 3 bases at J, with 17 bases between the two ends. The CDR3 is 16 amino acids. The CDR3 loop reads CASSRTGASKTDTQYF. The DNA for the CDR3 is TGTGCCAGCTCACGTACGGGGGCGAGCAAGACAGATACGCAGTATTTT.

The chain joins TRBV28 to TRBJ2-2; 10 bases are shared with TRBD2. CDR1 and CDR2 (germline): MDHEN, SYDVKM. The trim removed 8 bases at V and 3 bases at J, leaving 6 bases unmatched. CDR3 length: 15 residues. As DNA, the CDR3 is TGTGCCAGCCTCAAGCGGGAGGGATACACCGGGGAGCTGTTTTTT. Translating it yields CASLKREGYTGELFF.

Only a few counts were recorded for this clone. The genes are TRBV11-2 and TRBJ2-7, with D hard to call. Germline lookup yields CDR1 SGHAT and CDR2 FQNNGV. V lost 5 bases and J lost 5, with 19 bases in between. The CDR3 length is 15 residues. In DNA, the CDR3 is TGTGCCAGCAGCACCCTGGGATGGCAGAGCCACGAGCAGTACTTC. Translation gives CASSTLGWQSHEQYF.

Only a few counts were recorded for this clone. CDR3 region: CAVESGNTIYF. CDR3 nucleotides: TGTGCCGTTGAGTCCGGAAACACCATATATTTT. The chain employs TRBV19 and TRBJ1-3; the D is unclear. The CDR3 totals 11 residues. Germline V lookup: CDR1 LNHDA, CDR2 SQIVND (reference sequence). Trimming removed 11 bases from V and 4 bases from J, with 9 bases in between.

This clone was detected a few times. The rearrangement joins TRBV7-3 to TRBJ2-1, with D possibly TRBD1 on 6 matching bases. The V gene lost 4 bases and the J gene lost 6 bases, with 13 bases spanning the gap. Germline loops: CDR1 SGHTA, CDR2 FQGTGA. This CDR3 region has 14 residues. CDR3 bases: TGTGCCAGCAGCTCGTCTGACAGGCTCAATGAGCAGTTCTTC. Protein: CASSSSDRLNEQFF.

This clone was seen more than once but under ten times. CDR3 coding DNA: TGTGCCAGCAGCTTAGTTGTCCGGTGGGGGGAGACCCAGTACTTC. It specifies CASSLVVRWGETQYF. This rearrangement joins TRBV7-2 to TRBJ2-5; D is perhaps TRBD1 or TRBD2 (5 bases each). V was trimmed by 1 base and J by 5 bases, leaving 14 bases between them. This CDR3 is 15 amino acids long. Germline lookup yields CDR1 SGHTA and CDR2 FQGNSA.

This clone was detected a few times. The chain is built from TRBV5-1 and TRBJ2-1, with D hard to call. Germline lookup yields CDR1 SGHRS and CDR2 YFSETQ. The V end was cut by 2 bases, the J end by 0 bases, with 12 bases between. The CDR3 totals 16 residues. The CDR3, as DNA: TGCGCCAGCAGCTTTGACGGCCGAAACTCCTACAATGAGCAGTTCTTC. Protein sequence: CASSFDGRNSYNEQFF.

This chain uses TRBV2 with TRBJ2-6, with TRBD1 matching 9 bases. Per germline, CDR1 SNHLY and CDR2 FYNNEI. V trimming: 8 bases; J trimming: 4 bases; junction bases outside the gene matches: 6. This CDR3 comprises 15 residues. Here the CDR3 reads CASQQGASGANVLTF. CDR3 sequence (DNA): TGTGCCAGCCAACAGGGGGCGTCCGGGGCCAACGTCCTGACTTTC.

The V call is TRBV19, the J call TRBJ2-2; TRBD2 is a possible D gene (6 bases). V was trimmed by 3 bases and J by 5 bases, leaving 25 bases between them. This CDR3 comprises 19 residues. Germline V CDR1 and CDR2: LNHDA, SQIVND (reference sequence). The CDR3 bases are TGTGCCAGTAGTATCTCGCGGAGGGGAACCTTTTCGAGAACCGGGGAGCTGTTTTTT. It yields the protein CASSISRRGTFSRTGELFF.

The rearrangement links TRBV5-6 to TRBJ2-5; TRBD2 aligns across 8 bases. The CDR3 extends over 13 amino acids. Germline values: CDR1 SGHDT, CDR2 YYEEEE. V lost 5 bases to trimming and J lost 3 bases; unmatched junction nucleotides: 3. This CDR3 reads CASRQAGEETQYF. The CDR3 DNA reads TGTGCCAGCAGACAAGCGGGGGAAGAGACCCAGTACTTC.

There are a few counts of this clone. The chain uses TRBV6-6 and TRBJ2-7; 10 nucleotides match TRBD2. J gave up 4 bases and V 4 bases, and 7 bases lay outside the gene matches. This CDR3 region has 15 residues. CDR1 and CDR2 (germline): MNHNY, SVGAGI (reference sequence). CDR3 nucleotides: TGTGCCAGCAGTTCACCGGCTAGCGGGAGATACGAGCAGTACTTC. Amino acids: CASSSPASGRYEQYF.

Turning to this clone: Other DNA variants within this sample encode the same CDR3. This sequence joins TRBV28 and TRBJ2-7; possible D gene TRBD1, 6 bases. Germline V gene sequence: CDR1 MDHEN, CDR2 SYDVKM. This CDR3 comprises 13 residues. V lost 2 bases to trimming and J lost 4 bases, with 9 bases between them. CDR3 protein: CASSLTGQYEQYF. CDR3 sequence (DNA): TGTGCCAGCAGTTTAACAGGGCAATACGAGCAGTACTTC.

V gene TRBV28 combines with J gene TRBJ2-7; D unclear. Per germline, CDR1 MDHEN and CDR2 SYDVKM. V was pared by 7 bases and J by 1 base, with 11 bases between. This CDR3 region has 13 residues. DNA of the CDR3: TGTGCCAGCACCAGAGACGGGTCCTACGAGCAGTACTTC. Protein: CASTRDGSYEQYF. The full variable domain, rest sourced from reference TRBV28 and TRBJ2-7, is DVKVTQSSRYLVKRTGEKVFLECVQDMDHENMFWYRQDPGLGLRLIYFSYDVKMKEKGDIPEGYSVSREKKERFSLILESASTNQTSMYLCASTRDGSYEQYFGPGTRLTVT.

This chain links TRBV28 with TRBJ2-1; TRBD2 might be the D (6 bases). The CDR3 consists of 16 residues. The V end was cut by 6 bases, the J end by 2 bases, with 17 bases between. Germline loops: CDR1 MDHEN, CDR2 SYDVKM. This CDR3 is CASSPLAGPAYNEQFF. The CDR3 bases are TGTGCCAGCAGCCCTCTCGCGGGACCGGCCTACAATGAGCAGTTCTTC.

This clone was observed a handful of times. The chain combines TRBV7-3 with TRBJ1-2; a weak D match, TRBD1 (5 bases). The CDR3 is made up of 14 amino acids. The V gene lost 4 bases and the J gene lost 5 bases, with 14 bases spanning the gap. Per germline, CDR1 SGHTA and CDR2 FQGTGA. The CDR3 sequence is CASSYLPRGYGYTF. CDR3 sequence (DNA): TGTGCCAGCAGCTACCTGCCAAGGGGTTATGGCTACACCTTC.

In its sample, this clone was seen a few times. V and J are TRBV7-3 and TRBJ2-3; 9 nucleotides line up with TRBD2. This CDR3 comprises 15 residues. Per the germline V gene, CDR1 is SGHTA and CDR2 is FQGTGA. The ends lost 8 bases at V and 6 bases at J; junction bases unmatched: 12. CDR3 nucleotide sequence: TGTGCCAGCTCCCTAGCGGGATCTTTTTCCGATACGCAGTATTTT. This codes for CASSLAGSFSDTQYF.

This clone was seen only a few times. J is TRBJ1-1 and V is TRBV19; D is unresolved. CDR1 and CDR2 (germline): LNHDA, SQIVND (reference sequence). V lost 5 bases, J lost 6 bases, and 19 bases lay in between. This CDR3 has 15 amino acids. The CDR3 DNA reads as TGTGCCAGTAGTGTCAGGCCCCAACCCGCCGCTGAAGCTTTCTTT. This encodes CASSVRPQPAAEAFF.